Below are 13 T cell receptor beta chains sequenced from a single sample in a study of cytomegalovirus exposure and HLA in healthy donors. Use of 60 Vbeta and 13 Jbeta primers characterized the PCR. Profiling relied on immunoSEQ multiplex PCR, and the TCRdb table lists in-frame clones only, not all of them. Of some 140,000 clones in the sample, around 80% are singletons; the top ten hold 6.5%. Material for sequencing was PBMCs. All receptors derive from a man between 35 and 55 years old in good health and CMV-seropositive.

For the CDR3, the DNA is TGTGCCAGCAGTTTATCGCTAGCGGGGGCATACAATGAGCAGTTCTTC. Protein sequence: CASSLSLAGAYNEQFF. The chain has TRBV28 and TRBJ2-1; 10 bases align to TRBD2. Germline CDR1 reads MDHEN; CDR2 reads SYDVKM. The CDR3 spans 16 residues. With 1 base clipped from V and 4 bases from J, the junction kept 4 bases outside the gene matches.

CDR3 DNA: TGCAGTCAGGGACAATACTACGAGCAGTACTTC. This encodes CSQGQYYEQYF. The V call is TRBV20-1, the J call TRBJ2-7, with D possibly being TRBD1 (6 bases). CDR3 size: 11 residues. V was shortened by 8 bases and J by 3 bases, with 11 bases between the two germline ends. Per the germline V gene, CDR1 is DFQATT and CDR2 is SNEGSKA (reference sequence).

The rearrangement uses TRBV30 and TRBJ2-5, with TRBD1 matching 11 bases. The end of the DNA aligns better with TRBJ2-7, so the J call may be wrong. The CDR3 is 14 amino acids. Germline loops: CDR1 GTSNPN, CDR2 SVGIG (reference sequence). The DNA for the CDR3 is TGTGCCTGGAGTGCTGGGACAGGGGGTTACGAGCAGTACTTC. Translation: CAWSAGTGGYEQYF.

This chain links TRBV18 with TRBJ2-3; no firm D call. From germline, CDR1 is KGHSH and CDR2 LQKENI. The CDR3 covers 12 residues. Trimming removed 0 bases from V and 5 bases from J, with 3 bases in between. CDR3 amino acids: CASSPPGDTQYF. Here the CDR3 DNA reads TGTGCCAGCTCACCACCCGGAGATACGCAGTATTTT.

In the case of this clone: Its ends do not fully match the called genes, so a read error is possible. This chain uses TRBV6-6 with TRBJ1-5, with TRBD1 as a possible D gene (5 bases). There are 14 residues in the CDR3. CDR1 is MNHNY, CDR2 SVGAGI, per germline (reference sequence). CDR3 nucleotide sequence: TGTGCCAGCAGATACTCAGGGAGGGATCAGCCCCAGCATTTT. This encodes CASRYSGRDQPQHF.

The chain employs TRBV30 and TRBJ2-2, with 7 bases fitting TRBD1. Looked up from germline, CDR1 is GTSNPN and CDR2 is SVGIG (reference sequence). This CDR3 has 13 residues. V lost 5 bases to trimming and J lost 5 bases; unmatched junction nucleotides: 5. CDR3 sequence reads: CAWGGQITGELFF. CDR3 coding DNA: TGTGCCTGGGGGGGACAGATTACCGGGGAGCTGTTTTTT.

The chain is built from TRBV6-5 and TRBJ2-7, with unresolved D. V was pared by 3 bases and J by 4 bases, with 16 bases between. CDR3 size: 15 residues. Germline V CDR1 and CDR2: MNHEY, SVGAGI. The CDR3: CASSYSVSEGYEQYF. In DNA form, the CDR3 reads TGTGCCAGCAGTTATTCAGTGAGCGAAGGATACGAGCAGTACTTC.

The V and J genes are TRBV2 and TRBJ1-2; maybe TRBD1 (6 bases). Trimming removed 7 bases from V and 3 bases from J, with 12 bases in between. The germline V gene has CDR1 SNHLY and CDR2 FYNNEI. The CDR3 loop spans 13 amino acids. The CDR3 nucleotides are TGTGCCAGCAAAATGACAGGAGACTATGGCTACACCTTC. Protein sequence: CASKMTGDYGYTF.

The J gene is TRBJ1-5, the V gene TRBV7-8; a weak D match, TRBD1 (6 bases). Per the germline V gene, CDR1 is SGHVS and CDR2 is FQNEAQ. This CDR3 region has 14 residues. Trimming pared 0 bases from V and 4 bases from J, leaving 7 bases between. CDR3 in DNA: TGTGCCAGCAGCTTAGCGCAGGGGAATCAGCCCCAGCATTTT. Protein product: CASSLAQGNQPQHF.

The chain uses TRBV6-1 and TRBJ1-6; D gene ambiguous. CDR3 length equals 15 residues. Trimming left V 0 bases short and J 8 bases short, with 11 bases between. CDR1 and CDR2 from the germline V gene are MNHNS and SASEGT. CDR3 in DNA: TGTGCCAGCAGTGAAGCCTACGGTAATGATTCACCCCTCCACTTT. Its translation is CASSEAYGNDSPLHF.

CDR3 sequence: CASSFSGLAGVVGELFF. The CDR3 nucleotides read TGTGCCAGCAGTTTTTCGGGACTAGCGGGAGTGGTCGGGGAGCTGTTTTTT. This rearrangement joins TRBV28 to TRBJ2-2; 14 nucleotides align to TRBD2. CDR3 length: 17 amino acids. CDR1 is MDHEN and CDR2 is SYDVKM in the germline V gene. V was clipped by 3 bases and J by 7 bases; unmatched bases: 7.

The chain uses TRBV6-4 and TRBJ2-2; unclear D gene. CDR3 length equals 14 residues. The V gene's germline CDR1 is MRHNA and CDR2 SNTAGT. V gave up 4 bases and J gave up 1 base, with 7 bases separating them. The DNA of the CDR3 is TGTGCCAGCAGTGTTATTAAGAACACCGGGGAGCTGTTTTTT. This sequence encodes CASSVIKNTGELFF.

By frequency in the sample, this clone is medium-sized (0.01 to 0.1%). V is TRBV19 and J is TRBJ1-5; D ambiguous. The V gene lost 4 bases and the J gene lost 7 bases, with 17 bases spanning the gap. Per the germline V gene, CDR1 is LNHDA and CDR2 is SQIVND (reference sequence). The CDR3 length is 15 residues. The CDR3 region is CASSSPRVAGQPQHF. The CDR3 nucleotides are TGTGCCAGTAGTAGCCCCCGGGTTGCCGGACAGCCCCAGCATTTT.